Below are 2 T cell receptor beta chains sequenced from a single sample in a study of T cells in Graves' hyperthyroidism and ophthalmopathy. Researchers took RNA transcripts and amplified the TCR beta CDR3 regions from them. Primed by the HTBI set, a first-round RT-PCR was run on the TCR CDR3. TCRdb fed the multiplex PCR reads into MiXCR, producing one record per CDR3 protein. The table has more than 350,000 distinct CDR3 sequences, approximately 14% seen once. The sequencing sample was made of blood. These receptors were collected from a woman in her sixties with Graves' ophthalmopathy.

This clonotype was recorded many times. CDR3 sequence: CASSFGGSEQYF. The CDR3 DNA sequence: TGCGCCAGCAGCTTTGGCGGGAGCGAGCAGTACTTC. The chain carries TRBV5-1 and TRBJ2-7; 7 nucleotides line up with TRBD2. CDR1 and CDR2 (germline): SGHRS, YFSETQ. Trimming removed 2 bases from V and 6 bases from J; junction bases left unmatched: 2. The CDR3 runs 12 residues.

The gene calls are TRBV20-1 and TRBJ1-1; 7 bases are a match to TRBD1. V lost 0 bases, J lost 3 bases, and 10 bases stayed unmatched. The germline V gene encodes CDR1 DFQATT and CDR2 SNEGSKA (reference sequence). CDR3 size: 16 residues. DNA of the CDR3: TGCAGTGCTAGAGATCGAGACAAGGGGGCTTACACTGAAGCTTTCTTT. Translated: CSARDRDKGAYTEAFF.